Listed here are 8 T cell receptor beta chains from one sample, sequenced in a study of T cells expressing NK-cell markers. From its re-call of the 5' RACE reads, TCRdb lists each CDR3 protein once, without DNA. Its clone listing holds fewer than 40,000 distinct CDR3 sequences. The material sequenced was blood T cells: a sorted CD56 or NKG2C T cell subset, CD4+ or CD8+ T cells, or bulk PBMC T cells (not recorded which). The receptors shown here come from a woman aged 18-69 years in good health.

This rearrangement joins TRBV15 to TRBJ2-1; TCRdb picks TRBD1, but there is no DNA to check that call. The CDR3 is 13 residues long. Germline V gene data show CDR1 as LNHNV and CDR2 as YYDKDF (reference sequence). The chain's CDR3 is CATSTRSYNEQFF.

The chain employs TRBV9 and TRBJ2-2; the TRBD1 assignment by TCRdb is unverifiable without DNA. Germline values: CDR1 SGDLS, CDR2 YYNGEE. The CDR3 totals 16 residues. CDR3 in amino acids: CASSVASGWGTGELFF.

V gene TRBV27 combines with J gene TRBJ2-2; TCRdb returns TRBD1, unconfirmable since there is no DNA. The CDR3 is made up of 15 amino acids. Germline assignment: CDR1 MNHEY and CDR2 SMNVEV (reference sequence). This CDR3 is CASSFPGVRTGELFF.

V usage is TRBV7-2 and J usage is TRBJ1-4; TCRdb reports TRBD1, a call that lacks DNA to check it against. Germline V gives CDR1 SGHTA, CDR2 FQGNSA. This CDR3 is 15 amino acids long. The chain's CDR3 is CASSLGDRVGEKLFF. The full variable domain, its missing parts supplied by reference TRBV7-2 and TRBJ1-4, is GAGVSQSPSNKVTEKGKDVELRCDPISGHTALYWYRQSLGQGLEFLIYFQGNSAPDKSGLPSDRFSAERTGGSVSTLTIQRTQQEDSAVYLCASSLGDRVGEKLFFGSGTQLSVL.

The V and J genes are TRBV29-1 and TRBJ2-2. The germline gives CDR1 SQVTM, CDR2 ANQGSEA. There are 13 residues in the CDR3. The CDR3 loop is CSILTRNTGELFF.

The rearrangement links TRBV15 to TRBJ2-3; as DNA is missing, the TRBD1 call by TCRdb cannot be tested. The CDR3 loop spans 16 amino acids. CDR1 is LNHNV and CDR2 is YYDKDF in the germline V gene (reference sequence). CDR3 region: CATSREGTGNTDTQYF.

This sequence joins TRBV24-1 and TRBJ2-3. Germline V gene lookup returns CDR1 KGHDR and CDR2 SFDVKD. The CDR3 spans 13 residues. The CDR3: CATSDPSQDTQYF.

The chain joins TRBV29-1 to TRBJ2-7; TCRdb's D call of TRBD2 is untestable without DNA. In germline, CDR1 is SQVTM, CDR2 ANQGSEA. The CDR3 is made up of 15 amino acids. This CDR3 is CSVSGRAPSIYEQYF.